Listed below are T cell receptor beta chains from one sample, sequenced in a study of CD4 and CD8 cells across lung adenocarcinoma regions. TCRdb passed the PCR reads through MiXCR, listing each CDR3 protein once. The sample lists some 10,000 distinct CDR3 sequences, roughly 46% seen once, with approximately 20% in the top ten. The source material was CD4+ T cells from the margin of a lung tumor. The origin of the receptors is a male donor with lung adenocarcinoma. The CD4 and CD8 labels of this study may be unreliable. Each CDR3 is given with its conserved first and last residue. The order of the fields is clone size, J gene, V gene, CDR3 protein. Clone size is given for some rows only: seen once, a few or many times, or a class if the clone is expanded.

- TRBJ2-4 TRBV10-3 CGGSGGLFATDIQYF
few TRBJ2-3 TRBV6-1 CAGSGAPGDETQYF
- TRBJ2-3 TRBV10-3 CATELGATDTQYF
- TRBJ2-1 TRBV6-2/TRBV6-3 CASSYRTGDFEQFF
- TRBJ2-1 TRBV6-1 CASSGASPYEQFF
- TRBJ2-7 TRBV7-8 CASSPDHLAGGREQYF
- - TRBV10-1 CASSESGQAGEQYF
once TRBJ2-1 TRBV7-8 CASSQSGSTYNEQFF
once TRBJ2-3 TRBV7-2 CASSLVSGYTDTQYF
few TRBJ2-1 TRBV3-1 CASSQGSGNEQFF
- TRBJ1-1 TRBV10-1 CASTRVPGAFF
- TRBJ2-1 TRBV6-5 CASSSTESDPYNEQFF
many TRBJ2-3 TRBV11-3 CASSHRGTDTQYF
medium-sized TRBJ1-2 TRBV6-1 CASSAQDGYTF
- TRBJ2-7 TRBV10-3 CASQDNSPPGAYEQYF